Listed below are T cell receptor beta chains from one sample, sequenced in a study of cytotoxic CD8 clonotypes in ibrutinib-treated CLL. TCRdb's copy holds only in-frame clones and misses some; the assay was immunoSEQ multiplex PCR. The sample consists of fewer than 400,000 clones, about 64% of them appearing once. The input for sequencing was PBMCs, taken after 36 months of ibrutinib treatment. The source of these receptors is a human donor with chronic lymphocytic leukemia. The CDR3 runs from the conserved cysteine through the conserved F or W. The D gene is left open where the match is weak. Not all rows give a size; the values are once, few, many and, for expanded clones, a class.

>NA|TRBV6-5|TRBD1|TRBJ1-5
TGTGCCAGCAGCCGGACAGGGCGGAATCAGCCCCAGCATTTT
CASSRTGRNQPQHF
>few|TRBV27|TRBD2|TRBJ2-7
TGTGCCAGCAGTTGGACTAGCGGAGTTTACGAGCAGTACTTC
CASSWTSGVYEQYF
>NA|TRBV10-3|NA|TRBJ1-1
TGTGCCATCAGTGAGTCGGACAAGACTGAAGCTTTCTTT
CAISESDKTEAFF
>few|TRBV5-4|NA|TRBJ2-1
TGTGCCAGCAGCAAGGAGCATGAGCAGTTCTTC
CASSKEHEQFF
>once|TRBV2|NA|TRBJ1-1
TGTGCCAGCAGCCCCACGCCGGCTGAAGCTTTCTTT
CASSPTPAEAFF
>NA|TRBV5-1|TRBD2|TRBJ2-7
TGCGCCAGCAGCTGGGGACTAGCGGGGGACTACGAGCAGTACTTC
CASSWGLAGDYEQYF
>NA|TRBV2|TRBD1|TRBJ1-2
TGTGCCAGAGTTAGGACAGGGCGGGCCCGTAGATATGGCTACACCTTC
CARVRTGRARRYGYTF
>NA|TRBV11-2|NA|TRBJ1-1
TGTGCCAGCAGCTCCAGGGTTGTCACTGAAGCTTTCTTT
CASSSRVVTEAFF
>NA|TRBV27|TRBD1|TRBJ2-7
TGTGCCAGCAGCTTCTTTGGGACAGGGGCAGTTGAGCAGTACTTC
CASSFFGTGAVEQYF
>NA|TRBV4-3|NA|TRBJ2-5
TGCGCCAGCAGCCAAGCAGGCCTCCTGCAAGAGACCCAGTACTTC
CASSQAGLLQETQYF
>NA|TRBV11-2|NA|TRBJ2-7
TGTGCCAGCAGCCGCGGACAGCAACCTTGGGACGAGCAGTACTTC
CASSRGQQPWDEQYF